The source of this T cell receptor beta chain is a study of blood T cell repertoires in COVID-19. Per the original data handling: Amplification of reference gene primers provided the estimated nucleated cell counts. Sequencing used immunoSEQ multiplex PCR; TCRdb keeps in-frame clones, though not all of them. That table is the source of V, J and clone size, and D and trimming were worked out from the DNA. The sample yields under 350,000 clones, about 86% seen once. The V gene's germline CDR1 is SGHNT and CDR2 YYREEE (reference sequence). V lost 1 base, J lost 0 bases, and 6 bases stayed unmatched. The CDR3 consists of 16 residues. This clone has only one observation. The study recruited people aged about 18 to 89 years across about two dozen US areas. Self-reported history from a screening survey and questionnaire set each donor's cohort.

V and J are TRBV5-4 and TRBJ2-7; 8 bases agree with TRBD1. The TCR originated in a middle-aged woman with acute COVID-19. Sequencing was performed on PBMCs or T cells enriched from blood (not recorded which). The CDR3 region is CASSLSTGGGSYEQYF. For the CDR3, the DNA is TGTGCCAGCAGCTTGTCAACAGGGGGTGGCTCCTACGAGCAGTACTTC.